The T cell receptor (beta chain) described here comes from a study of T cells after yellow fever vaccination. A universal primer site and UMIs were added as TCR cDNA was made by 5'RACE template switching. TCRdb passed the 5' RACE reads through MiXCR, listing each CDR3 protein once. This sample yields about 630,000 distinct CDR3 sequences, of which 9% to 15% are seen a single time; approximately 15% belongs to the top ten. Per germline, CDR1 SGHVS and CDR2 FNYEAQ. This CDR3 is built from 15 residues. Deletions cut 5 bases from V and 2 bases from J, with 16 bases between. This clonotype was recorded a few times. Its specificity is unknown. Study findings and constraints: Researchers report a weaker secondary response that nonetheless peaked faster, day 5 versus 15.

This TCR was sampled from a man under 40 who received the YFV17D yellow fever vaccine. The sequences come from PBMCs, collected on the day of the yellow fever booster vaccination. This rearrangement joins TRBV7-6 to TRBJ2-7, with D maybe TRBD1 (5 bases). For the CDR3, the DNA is TGTGCCAGCAGCCCCAGGGCAACCGGAACCTACGAGCAGTACTTC. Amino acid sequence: CASSPRATGTYEQYF.